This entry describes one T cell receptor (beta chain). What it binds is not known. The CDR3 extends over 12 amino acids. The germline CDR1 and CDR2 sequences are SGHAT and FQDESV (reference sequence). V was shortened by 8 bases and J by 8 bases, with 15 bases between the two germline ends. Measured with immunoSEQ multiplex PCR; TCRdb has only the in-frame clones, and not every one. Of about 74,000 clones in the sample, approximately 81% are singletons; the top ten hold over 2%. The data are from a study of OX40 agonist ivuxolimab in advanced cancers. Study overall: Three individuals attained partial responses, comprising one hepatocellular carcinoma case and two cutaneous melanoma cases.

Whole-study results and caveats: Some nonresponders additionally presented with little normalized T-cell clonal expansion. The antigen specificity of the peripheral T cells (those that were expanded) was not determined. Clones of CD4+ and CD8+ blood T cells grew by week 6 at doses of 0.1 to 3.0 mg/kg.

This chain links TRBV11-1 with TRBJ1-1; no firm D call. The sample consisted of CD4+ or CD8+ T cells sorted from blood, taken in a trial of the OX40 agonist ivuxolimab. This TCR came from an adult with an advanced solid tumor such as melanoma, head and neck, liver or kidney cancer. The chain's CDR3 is CASDVEGTEAFF. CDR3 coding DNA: TGTGCCAGCGACGTGGAGGGAACAGAAGCTTTCTTT.